Reported below is one T cell receptor (beta chain). Its antigen has not been determined. Base qualities are not provided; no much larger clone lies one nucleotide away. V is pared back by 0 bases and J by 1 base, with 13 bases lying between the germline termini. The germline V gene specifies MGHRA as CDR1 and YSYEKL as CDR2. From its cysteine to its phenylalanine, the CDR3 spans 18 amino acids. Here the CDR3 DNA is all that survives: 54 bases in frame from base 1. The data were obtained in a study of metastatic and nonmetastatic thyroid tumors (dated by TCRdb to the early 2020s). About the study as a whole: Repertoires were compared across peripheral blood and tumor or nodule tissue samples from malignant and benign thyroid patients. Results and caveats for the whole study, not just this receptor: TCR beta diversity was reported as significantly higher in malignant tumors than in benign nodules, in both blood and tumor samples.

No patient had received any treatment before thyroid surgery. Patient clinical samples collected from the early 2010s to the late 2010s were retrospectively analysed using T-cell receptor beta sequencing. Library prep was done by PCR. Sequencing used an Illumina HiSeq 4000. High-throughput sequencing was used to profile the TCR beta-chain CDR3 region of each patient. The paper's processing steps were these. The researchers built a classifier to tell apart papillary thyroid cancer patients with distant metastasis, based on CDR3 differences among clinicopathological groups. The Shannon index was used to assess repertoire diversity, and the Morisita-Horn index was used to assess tumor-blood repertoire similarity. TCRdb itself trimmed the public reads at Q25 with fastp, ran MiXCR and retained productive beta chains. These V and J calls derive from TCRdb rather than the authors' analysis. The sample table contains under 50,000 clones; only one count was recorded for 25% to 30% of them. Of the sample, roughly a tenth is held by the ten largest clones.

Sequenced sample: blood. This sequence was found in a male donor with papillary thyroid cancer or a benign thyroid nodule (not recorded which). Some clones in this sample may be carry-over from other donors' samples. Recombination joined TRBV4-1 with TRBJ2-6; possibly the D gene is TRBD2, per 6 matching bases. CDR3 loop: CASSQDQDGLSGANVLTF. The nucleotide sequence is given as TGCGCCAGCAGCCAAGATCAGGACGGACTATCTGGGGCCAACGTCCTGACTTTC.